This TCR beta chain originates from a study of T cells of healthy individuals. Each CDR3 protein is one row after TCRdb ran MiXCR on the 5' RACE reads. The sample carries some 100,000 distinct CDR3 sequences, 17% recorded once. The clonotype comes from a human donor in good health.

For the CDR3, the DNA is TGTGCCAGCAGCCCCTTCACTAGCGGGGGGGCGGAATACAATGAGCAGTTCTTC. This translates into CASSPFTSGGAEYNEQFF. J is TRBJ2-1 and V is TRBV7-9; 13 bases map to TRBD2. CDR1 SEHNR and CDR2 FQNEAQ come from the germline V gene (reference sequence). CDR3 length: 18 amino acids. V shed 5 bases, J shed 4 bases, and the junction held 11 bases outside the gene matches.